The TCR beta chain described here comes from a study of naive and memory T cell subsets. Looked up from germline, CDR1 is SGHNT and CDR2 is YYREEE (reference sequence). Trimming cost V 2 bases and J 4 bases, with 18 bases left between them. The CDR3 spans 16 residues. Study observations and caveats: Delayed type IV hypersensitivity infiltration was taken to explain higher tuberculin-site TCR counts.

Amplification of ligated cDNA took four PCR rounds with SP2 and nested alpha and beta constant primers. Reverse transcription of blood and skin TCR RNA was primed at alpha and beta constant regions. MiXCR, run by TCRdb on the UMI-ligation and nested PCR reads, gives a single entry per CDR3 protein. In the table there are more than 13,000 distinct CDR3 sequences, 4% to 6.5% of which are singletons. Treatment specified: skin biopsy from PPD injection site in Mantoux-positive individual. TCR cDNA received a 3' ligated oligonucleotide that carried a UMI. Individuals with a positive Mantoux test gave biopsies from PPD-injected skin. Comments on this clonotype: Antigen specificity is unknown.

J is TRBJ1-1 and V is TRBV5-4; D unclear. Source: skin, taken from a tuberculin skin test site. The source is an adult in good health. The CDR3 nucleotides read TGTGCCAGCAGCTTCAACTCTAACACACCAGGCACTGAAGCTTTCTTT. Translated: CASSFNSNTPGTEAFF.